The 4 T cell receptor beta chains listed next were all sequenced from one sample in a study of cytotoxic CD8 clonotypes in ibrutinib-treated CLL. Assay: immunoSEQ multiplex PCR; the TCRdb copy retains only in-frame clones and omits some. The table has 45,000 to 50,000 clones, 53% seen once. The source was PBMCs, collected after 12 months of ibrutinib treatment. These receptors originate from a human donor with chronic lymphocytic leukemia.

This clone occurred a few times. The V gene is TRBV7-9, the J gene TRBJ2-7; D is possibly TRBD2 (7 bases). Germline V gene lookup returns CDR1 SEHNR and CDR2 FQNEAQ (reference sequence). V lost 3 bases, J lost 2 bases, and 17 bases lay in between. The CDR3 spans 16 residues. CDR3 loop: CASSFSQGGITYEQYF. In DNA, the CDR3 is TGTGCCAGCAGCTTTTCACAGGGAGGGATCACCTACGAGCAGTACTTC. Based on the CDR3 plus reference TRBV7-9 and TRBJ2-7, the full variable domain is DTGVSQNPRHKITKRGQNVTFRCDPISEHNRLYWYRQTLGQGPEFLTYFQNEAQLEKSRLLSDRFSAERPKGSFSTLEIQRTEQGDSAMYLCASSFSQGGITYEQYFGPGTRLTVT.

This chain uses TRBV6-1 with TRBJ1-2; D is unresolved. V was pared by 6 bases and J by 2 bases, with 10 bases between. Germline lookup yields CDR1 MNHNS and CDR2 SASEGT. The CDR3 runs to 13 residues. The CDR3: CASSLDGNYGYTF. CDR3 DNA sequence: TGTGCCAGCAGCTTAGACGGGAACTATGGCTACACCTTC.

This chain connects TRBV7-8 to TRBJ2-1; possibly TRBD1 or TRBD2 for D (5 bases each). Germline-derived CDR1 and CDR2 are SGHVS and FQNEAQ. The CDR3 length is 16 residues. The V end was cut by 4 bases, the J end by 6 bases, with 19 bases between. The CDR3: CASSSSGTYFPNEQFF. The CDR3 region has the DNA TGTGCCAGCAGCTCTAGTGGGACCTATTTTCCCAATGAGCAGTTCTTC.

This clone was picked up a small number of times. The chain recombines TRBV9 with TRBJ2-3, with D hard to call. Germline-derived CDR1 and CDR2 are SGDLS and YYNGEE. V lost 2 bases and J 4 bases, leaving 8 bases between the germline ends. This CDR3 is built from 13 residues. The DNA of the CDR3 is TGTGCCAGCAGCGTCACTACCCCAGATACGCAGTATTTT. Residues: CASSVTTPDTQYF.